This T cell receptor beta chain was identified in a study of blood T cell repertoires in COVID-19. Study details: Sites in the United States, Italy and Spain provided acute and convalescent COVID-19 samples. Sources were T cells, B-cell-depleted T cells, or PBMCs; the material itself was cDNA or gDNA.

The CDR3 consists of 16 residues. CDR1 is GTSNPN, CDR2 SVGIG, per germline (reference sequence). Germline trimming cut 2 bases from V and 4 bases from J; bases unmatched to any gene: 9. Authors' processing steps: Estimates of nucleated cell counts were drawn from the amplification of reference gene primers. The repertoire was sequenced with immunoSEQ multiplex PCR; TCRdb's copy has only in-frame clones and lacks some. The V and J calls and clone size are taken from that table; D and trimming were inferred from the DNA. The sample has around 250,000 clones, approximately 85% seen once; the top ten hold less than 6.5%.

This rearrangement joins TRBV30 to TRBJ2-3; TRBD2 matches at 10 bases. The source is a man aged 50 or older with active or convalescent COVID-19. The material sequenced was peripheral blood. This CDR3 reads CAWSTGLAERSDTQYF. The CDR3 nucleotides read TGTGCCTGGAGTACAGGACTAGCGGAGAGGTCAGATACGCAGTATTTT.